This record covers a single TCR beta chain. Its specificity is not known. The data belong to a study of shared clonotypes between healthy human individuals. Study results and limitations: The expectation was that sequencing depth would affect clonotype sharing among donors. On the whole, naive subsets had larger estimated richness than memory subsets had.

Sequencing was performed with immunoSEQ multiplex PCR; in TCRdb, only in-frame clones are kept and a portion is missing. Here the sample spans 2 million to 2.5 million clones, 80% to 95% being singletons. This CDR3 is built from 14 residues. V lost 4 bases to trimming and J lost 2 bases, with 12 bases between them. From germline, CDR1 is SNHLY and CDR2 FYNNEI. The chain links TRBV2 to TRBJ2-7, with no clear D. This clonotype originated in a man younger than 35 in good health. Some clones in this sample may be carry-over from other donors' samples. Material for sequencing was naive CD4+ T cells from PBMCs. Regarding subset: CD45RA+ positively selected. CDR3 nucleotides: TGTGCCAGCAGTGCGGTTATTGGGGCCTACGAGCAGTACTTC. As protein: CASSAVIGAYEQYF.